The 17 T cell receptor beta chains below were found in one sample sequenced in a study of CD8+CD57+ T cells in acquired aplastic anemia. Sequencing was done on patients that had shown CD8+CD57+ cell expansion by flow cytometry. The template for TCR beta VDJ and CDR3 sequence profiling was genomic DNA. MiXCR, run by TCRdb on the reads, gives a single entry per CDR3 protein. The table lists 250,000 to 300,000 distinct CDR3 sequences, roughly 61% of them singletons. Sequencing used sorted CD4+, CD8+, or CD8+CD57+ T cells (not recorded which) from PBMCs. Receptor source: a human donor with aplastic anemia.

The V call is TRBV5-1, the J call TRBJ2-5; tentatively, D is TRBD1 (5 bases). The V end lost 0 bases, the J end lost 0 bases, and 9 bases lay between the germline ends. Germline CDR1 and CDR2: SGHRS and YFSETQ. This CDR3 has 15 amino acids. CDR3 nucleotide sequence: TGCGCCAGCAGCTTGGGACAGACAAACCAAGAGACCCAGTACTTC. It is translated as CASSLGQTNQETQYF.

The chain links TRBV7-6 to TRBJ2-1, with 11 nucleotides matching TRBD1. V was pared by 5 bases and J by 6 bases, with 3 bases of the junction left unmatched. CDR1 is SGHVS, CDR2 FNYEAQ, per germline. The CDR3 contains 14 residues. Here the CDR3 reads CASSLGTGGNEQFF. The CDR3 nucleotides read TGTGCCAGCAGCCTGGGGACAGGGGGCAATGAGCAGTTCTTC. The entire variable domain, with the rest obtained from reference TRBV7-6 and TRBJ2-1, is as follows: GAGVSQSPRYKVTKRGQDVALRCDPISGHVSLYWYRQALGQGPEFLTYFNYEAQQDKSGLPNDRFSAERPEGSISTLTIQRTEQRDSAMYRCASSLGTGGNEQFFGPGTRLTVL.

The CDR3 DNA follows: TGTGCCAGCAGCGGACTTACGGTTAGGAAGGACTACGAGCAGTACTTC. It translates to CASSGLTVRKDYEQYF. The chain links TRBV11-1 to TRBJ2-7, with D possibly matching TRBD2 (5 bases). CDR1 and CDR2 from the germline V gene are SGHAT and FQDESV (reference sequence). Trimming took off 5 bases at V and 3 bases at J, with 20 bases between the two ends. This CDR3 spans 16 amino acids.

In nucleotides, the CDR3 is TGTGCCAGCAGCAGCATCCCGGGACAGAGGTTTAGCTCCTACGAGCAGTACTTC. Its protein product is CASSSIPGQRFSSYEQYF. The gene calls are TRBV7-3 and TRBJ2-7; 7 nucleotides line up with TRBD1. The CDR3 is 18 residues long. The junction had 16 bases not matched to a gene; V was cut back by 5 bases and J by 0 bases. From germline, CDR1 is SGHTA and CDR2 FQGTGA.

This clonotype was recorded a few times. CDR3 nucleotide sequence: TGTGCCAGCTCACCCTTGATTGCCTGGGACACCGGGGAGCTGTTTTTT. Protein: CASSPLIAWDTGELFF. The chain has TRBV18 and TRBJ2-2; D unclear. This CDR3 is built from 16 residues. CDR1 and CDR2 (germline): KGHSH, LQKENI. Between the trimmed V and J ends, which lost 3 bases and 3 bases, there was a span of 14 bases.

This rearrangement joins TRBV20-1 to TRBJ2-7; 10 bases agree with TRBD2. CDR3 length: 14 residues. Germline V gene sequence: CDR1 DFQATT, CDR2 SNEGSKA (reference sequence). After removal of 4 bases from V and 6 bases from J, the junction contained 9 bases not matched to a gene. The CDR3, as DNA: TGCAGTGCTAACAAAGCGGGAGGGCGGGGCGAGCAGTACTTC. Translation: CSANKAGGRGEQYF.

Concerning this clonotype itself: One end of the junction fails to match germline, which may point to a read error. This chain uses TRBV20-1 with TRBJ2-1; D may match TRBD1 or TRBD2 (5 bases each). The CDR3 covers 15 residues. Germline V lookup: CDR1 DFQATT, CDR2 SNEGSKA (reference sequence). The CDR3 sequence: CSAGNRETDFNERFF. In DNA form, the CDR3 reads TGCAGTGCTGGAAATAGGGAGACAGACTTCAATGAGCGGTTCTTC.

The CDR3 nucleotides read TGTGCCATCAGTCTACCGGAGGAGGGGACCCAGTACTTC. Translating gives CAISLPEEGTQYF. The chain uses TRBV10-3 and TRBJ2-5, with D maybe TRBD2 (6 bases). The CDR3 loop spans 13 amino acids. Deletions cut 5 bases from V and 7 bases from J, with 14 bases between. Per the germline V gene, CDR1 is ENHRY and CDR2 is SYGVKD.

The J gene is TRBJ2-7, the V gene TRBV7-6; the D is unclear. The germline V gene has CDR1 SGHVS and CDR2 FNYEAQ. The germline V and J ends were trimmed by 2 bases and 2 bases, with 13 bases remaining between them. The CDR3 has 15 residues. The DNA for the CDR3 is TGTGCCAGCAGCTTAATTGGCGGCCCCACCTACGAGCAGTACTTC. Its translation is CASSLIGGPTYEQYF.

J is TRBJ1-1 and V is TRBV19; D is ambiguous. The ends were cut back, 7 bases at V and 3 bases at J, with 15 bases in the middle. CDR3 length: 14 amino acids. Germline loops: CDR1 LNHDA, CDR2 SQIVND (reference sequence). CDR3 bases: TGTGCCAGTACCGAGACTCTTCGGGACACTGAAGCTTTCTTT. Translation: CASTETLRDTEAFF. Together with reference TRBV19 and TRBJ1-1, the CDR3 gives the full variable domain: DGGITQSPKYLFRKEGQNVTLSCEQNLNHDAMYWYRQDPGQGLRLIYYSQIVNDFQKGDIAEGYSVSREKKESFPLTVTSAQKNPTAFYLCASTETLRDTEAFFGQGTRLTVV.

This clonotype was detected ten times or more. V is TRBV7-3 and J is TRBJ2-3; 11 nucleotides agree with TRBD2. Trimming cost V 2 bases and J 7 bases; bases outside gene matches: 8. Germline lookup yields CDR1 SGHTA and CDR2 FQGTGA. The CDR3 runs 16 residues. The CDR3 DNA reads TGTGCCAGCAGCTTATTGGTAGCGGGGGGGCTAAATACGCAGTATTTT. Its protein product is CASSLLVAGGLNTQYF.

This clonotype was detected a few times. A much larger clone lies one base from this, so it may be a read error. The chain combines TRBV11-3 with TRBJ2-7; 14 nucleotides align to TRBD2. CDR3 length: 21 residues. J lost 1 base, V lost 8 bases, and 22 bases had no gene match. In germline, CDR1 is SGHNT, CDR2 YENEEA. The CDR3 sequence: CASCRRRTRLAGGPFSYEQYF. The DNA for the CDR3 is TGTGCCAGCTGCCGCCGCCGTACGAGACTAGCGGGAGGGCCGTTTTCCTACGAGCAGTACTTC.

This chain uses TRBV7-2 with TRBJ2-1; TRBD2 aligns across 7 bases. CDR3 length: 14 residues. Germline V gene data show CDR1 as SGHTA and CDR2 as FQGNSA. V lost 2 bases, J lost 5 bases, and 3 bases stayed unmatched. The CDR3 region is CASSLMAGDNEQFF. The CDR3 DNA is TGTGCCAGCAGCTTAATGGCGGGGGACAATGAGCAGTTCTTC.

V is TRBV15 and J is TRBJ2-7; no clear D. V was clipped by 0 bases and J by 2 bases, with 5 bases between them. The germline V gene has CDR1 LNHNV and CDR2 YYDKDF (reference sequence). The CDR3 is made up of 13 amino acids. The CDR3 nucleotides are TGTGCCACCAGCAGAGACTACCCCTACGAGCAGTACTTC. This sequence encodes CATSRDYPYEQYF.

This clonotype came up many times. The gene calls are TRBV5-1 and TRBJ1-2, with a weak D call TRBD1 (6 bases). CDR1 and CDR2 (germline): SGHRS, YFSETQ. Trimming pared 4 bases from V and 9 bases from J, leaving 19 bases between. The CDR3 loop spans 14 amino acids. The CDR3 sequence is CASSGDIGVGSYTF. As DNA, the CDR3 is TGCGCCAGCAGCGGGGACATAGGGGTTGGTAGCTACACCTTC.

This clonotype was seen a few times. The rearrangement joins TRBV7-9 to TRBJ2-7, with 10 nucleotides matching TRBD2. This CDR3 has 13 residues. V shed 2 bases, J shed 7 bases, and the junction held 2 bases outside the gene matches. Germline CDR1 and CDR2: SEHNR and FQNEAQ (reference sequence). In DNA, the CDR3 is TGTGCCAGCAGCTTAACTAGCGGGGCAGAGCAGTACTTC. It yields the protein CASSLTSGAEQYF.

This clonotype was observed a handful of times. The rearrangement uses TRBV7-8 and TRBJ2-3; 11 nucleotides line up with TRBD1. V lost 5 bases to trimming and J lost 2 bases; unmatched junction nucleotides: 9. Germline loops: CDR1 SGHVS, CDR2 FQNEAQ. The CDR3 runs 17 residues. DNA for the CDR3: TGTGCCAGCAGCCCACCACCGGGACAGGGGGACACAGATACGCAGTATTTT. Protein product: CASSPPPGQGDTDTQYF.